These T cell receptor beta chains were read from a single sample in a study of OX40 agonist ivuxolimab in advanced cancers. Some clones are missing from TCRdb's copy, which holds only in-frame ones; the method was immunoSEQ multiplex PCR. The sample yields under 20,000 clones, approximately 74% seen once. Sample: CD4+ or CD8+ T cells sorted from blood, taken in a trial of the OX40 agonist ivuxolimab. These receptors were collected from an adult with an advanced solid tumor such as melanoma, head and neck, liver or kidney cancer. Each CDR3 is given with its conserved first and last residue. D genes are given only for firm matches. A row's size may be missing; if present it is once, few, many or a size class.

V gene	D gene	J gene	clone size	CDR3 protein	CDR3 DNA
TRBV29-1	-	TRBJ1-1	-	CSGPVGAEAFF	TGCAGCGGGCCAGTAGGCGCTGAAGCTTTCTTT
TRBV5-6	TRBD1	TRBJ1-5	few	CASSLGTGGQPQHF	TGTGCCAGCAGCTTGGGGACAGGGGGTCAGCCCCAGCATTTT
TRBV27	TRBD2	TRBJ2-1	-	CASSMLQPGLVLGYNEQFF	TGTGCCAGCAGTATGCTTCAACCGGGACTAGTCCTCGGGTACAATGAGCAGTTCTTC
TRBV4-3	-	TRBJ2-3	-	CASSQDVASSTDTQYF	TGCGCCAGCAGCCAAGATGTGGCCTCTAGCACAGATACGCAGTATTTT
TRBV14	-	TRBJ1-1	-	CASSQWTVGTEAFF	TGTGCCAGCAGCCAGTGGACAGTCGGGACTGAAGCTTTCTTT
TRBV7-8	-	TRBJ2-7	-	CASSLERGPTYEQYF	TGTGCCAGCAGCTTAGAGCGTGGGCCAACCTACGAGCAGTACTTC
TRBV7-9	TRBD2	TRBJ2-1	-	CASSLLAEFEQFF	TGTGCCAGCAGCTTACTAGCGGAGTTCGAGCAGTTCTTC
TRBV27	-	TRBJ2-1	medium-sized	CASSLYGGPYNEQFF	TGTGCCAGCAGTTTATACGGGGGGCCCTACAATGAGCAGTTCTTC
TRBV10-3	-	TRBJ2-1	-	CAISESTPDTLNDNEQFF	TGTGCCATCAGTGAGTCGACCCCGGACACCTTGAACGACAATGAGCAGTTCTTC
TRBV27	TRBD1	TRBJ2-7	-	CASSPGQGAYEQYF	TGTGCCAGCAGTCCTGGACAGGGGGCGTACGAGCAGTACTTC
TRBV6-6	TRBD2	TRBJ2-3	-	CASKLAGGRWSEQYF	TGTGCCAGCAAACTAGCGGGGGGGCGTTGGAGTGAGCAGTATTTT
TRBV27	-	TRBJ2-1	-	CASGTGTELFF	TGTGCCAGCGGAACCGGGACCGAGCTCTTCTTC
TRBV9	TRBD1	TRBJ1-5	-	CASSAGQGGQPQHF	TGTGCCAGCAGCGCCGGACAGGGAGGCCAGCCCCAGCATTTT
TRBV6-6	TRBD1	TRBJ1-4	-	CASEFGLTGDNEKLFF	TGTGCCAGCGAATTTGGACTGACAGGGGATAATGAAAAACTGTTTTTT
TRBV15	-	TRBJ1-4	-	CATSRDRGGATNEKLFF	TGTGCCACCAGCAGAGATAGAGGGGGGGCCACTAATGAAAAACTGTTTTTT
TRBV5-6	-	TRBJ2-7	-	CASSLGRSEQYF	TGTGCCAGCAGCTTGGGTAGGAGCGAGCAGTACTTC
TRBV6-5	-	TRBJ2-1	-	CASSSTDSSYNEQFF	TGTGCCAGCAGCTCCACAGATAGCTCCTACAATGAGCAGTTCTTC
TRBV4-1	-	TRBJ2-3	-	CASSQDAGTDTQYF	TGCGCCAGCAGCCAAGATGCGGGCACAGATACGCAGTATTTT
TRBV30	-	TRBJ2-7	-	CAWSVGTGEIYEQYF	TGTGCCTGGAGTGTAGGGACGGGGGAAATCTACGAGCAGTACTTC
TRBV10-3	TRBD2	TRBJ2-3	-	CAISGTSGHTSTDTQYF	TGTGCCATCAGCGGGACTAGCGGGCACACTAGCACAGATACGCAGTATTTT
TRBV4-1	-	TRBJ2-7	-	CASSLAKGALNYEQYF	TGCGCCAGCAGCCTCGCCAAAGGCGCCCTAAACTACGAGCAGTACTTC
TRBV2	-	TRBJ2-5	-	CASSALSQETQYF	TGTGCCAGCAGTGCCCTGTCACAAGAGACCCAGTACTTC
TRBV7-9	-	TRBJ2-7	once	CASSLEVYPYEQYF	TGTGCCAGCAGCTTAGAAGTTTATCCCTACGAGCAGTACTTC
TRBV5-6	TRBD1	TRBJ1-2	-	CASSGGQGQGYTF	TGTGCCAGCAGCGGCGGACAGGGGCAGGGCTACACCTTC
TRBV27	-	TRBJ2-7	once	CASRLAGSYEQYF	TGTGCCAGCAGGTTAGCCGGGTCCTACGAGCAGTACTTC
TRBV19	TRBD1	TRBJ2-2	-	CASSLGQYTGELFF	TGTGCCAGTAGTCTGGGACAGTACACCGGGGAGCTGTTTTTT
TRBV19	TRBD1	TRBJ2-1	few	CASQRQGGFNEQFF	TGTGCCAGCCAAAGACAGGGGGGATTTAATGAGCAGTTCTTC
TRBV5-5	-	TRBJ2-3	few	CASSGAAVITTDTQYF	TGTGCCAGCAGCGGGGCCGCTGTCATCACCACAGATACGCAGTATTTT
TRBV7-2	TRBD2	TRBJ2-7	-	CASSAWTSGSNEQYF	TGTGCCAGCAGCGCCTGGACTAGCGGGAGTAACGAGCAGTACTTC
TRBV4-3	TRBD2	TRBJ2-1	-	CASSQDSGTSYNEQFF	TGCGCCAGCAGCCAGGACTCCGGGACTAGCTACAATGAGCAGTTCTTC
TRBV10-3	TRBD1	TRBJ1-2	-	CAISEGRTGSGYGYTF	TGTGCCATCAGTGAGGGGAGGACAGGGAGTGGCTATGGCTACACCTTC
TRBV23-1	-	TRBJ1-1	-	CASSRGEMNTEAFF	TGCGCCAGCAGTCGCGGAGAGATGAACACTGAAGCTTTCTTT
TRBV7-6	TRBD1	TRBJ2-2	-	CASSLDQGDTGELFF	TGTGCCAGCAGCCTAGATCAGGGGGACACCGGGGAGCTGTTTTTT
TRBV9	TRBD2	TRBJ2-1	-	CASSVETSGRNEQFF	TGTGCCAGCAGCGTAGAAACTAGCGGGAGGAATGAGCAGTTCTTC
TRBV2	-	TRBJ1-6	-	CASSESLVGQSSYNSPLHF	TGTGCCAGCAGTGAAAGTCTGGTGGGGCAGTCCTCCTATAATTCACCCCTCCACTTT
TRBV19	-	TRBJ2-7	few	CARWRHSLYEQYF	TGTGCCAGATGGAGGCACTCGCTCTACGAGCAGTACTTC
TRBV6-6	-	TRBJ2-1	-	CASSYSTGNYNEQFF	TGTGCCAGCAGTTACTCCACAGGGAACTACAATGAGCAGTTCTTC
TRBV7-9	TRBD1	TRBJ1-1	-	CASRGGSGDTEAFF	TGTGCCAGCAGAGGGGGCTCCGGGGACACTGAAGCTTTCTTT
TRBV6-1	TRBD2	TRBJ2-7	-	CASSRSRTSGDEQYF	TGTGCCAGCAGTCGATCCAGGACTAGCGGAGACGAGCAGTACTTC
TRBV6-5	-	TRBJ2-1	-	CASSYKGSNYNEQFF	TGTGCCAGCAGTTATAAGGGGTCGAACTACAATGAGCAGTTCTTC
TRBV28	TRBD1	TRBJ2-7	-	CASSLSRGTVELLRYEQYF	TGTGCCAGCAGTTTATCAAGGGGGACAGTGGAGTTATTGCGGTACGAGCAGTACTTC
TRBV11-2	TRBD2	TRBJ2-7	-	CASSTGTSGVYEQYF	TGTGCCAGCAGCACCGGGACTAGCGGAGTCTACGAGCAGTACTTC
TRBV4-1	-	TRBJ1-1	-	CASSQDQKTEAFF	TGCGCCAGCAGCCAAGATCAGAAGACTGAAGCTTTCTTT
TRBV28	TRBD1	TRBJ1-1	medium-sized	CASSLGQGSTEAFF	TGTGCCAGCAGTCTCGGACAGGGTTCGACTGAAGCTTTCTTT
TRBV5-6	-	TRBJ2-1	once	CASSLGGSYNEQFF	TGTGCCAGCAGCTTGGGGGGCTCCTACAATGAGCAGTTCTTC
TRBV30	TRBD1	TRBJ1-3	-	CAWSGTGTGNTIYF	TGTGCCTGGAGTGGGACAGGGACAGGAAACACCATATATTTT
TRBV11-2	TRBD2	TRBJ2-7	-	CASSLGTSYEQYF	TGTGCCAGCAGCTTAGGGACTAGCTACGAGCAGTACTTC
TRBV10-3	-	TRBJ2-1	-	CAISESGVEQFF	TGTGCCATCAGTGAGTCCGGGGTTGAGCAGTTCTTC
TRBV7-9	-	TRBJ1-2	few	CASSLGSYGYTF	TGTGCCAGCAGCTTAGGGTCTTACGGCTACACCTTC
TRBV28	-	TRBJ1-4	-	CASSLFLGTNEKLFF	TGTGCCAGCAGCCTCTTCTTGGGAACTAATGAAAAACTGTTTTTT
TRBV6-5	TRBD1	TRBJ1-4	-	CASSYSRQGTNEKLFF	TGTGCCAGCAGTTACTCGAGACAGGGAACTAATGAAAAACTGTTTTTT
TRBV29-1	-	TRBJ2-7	-	CSVQSEYEQYF	TGCAGCGTCCAAAGCGAATACGAGCAGTACTTC
TRBV4-1	TRBD2	TRBJ2-5	-	CASSQESGGSQETQYF	TGCGCCAGCAGCCAAGAAAGCGGGGGGTCCCAAGAGACCCAGTACTTC
TRBV7-9	-	TRBJ1-1	-	CASSHEGYTEAFF	TGTGCCAGCAGCCATGAAGGATACACTGAAGCTTTCTTT
TRBV19	-	TRBJ1-1	-	CASTVGSGFPEAFF	TGTGCCAGTACAGTCGGCTCAGGGTTCCCTGAAGCTTTCTTT
TRBV15	-	TRBJ1-2	-	CATSRDGGGYTF	TGTGCCACCAGCAGAGATGGGGGTGGCTACACCTTC
TRBV9	-	TRBJ2-5	once	CASSVEGNQETQYF	TGTGCCAGCAGCGTAGAAGGAAACCAAGAGACCCAGTACTTC